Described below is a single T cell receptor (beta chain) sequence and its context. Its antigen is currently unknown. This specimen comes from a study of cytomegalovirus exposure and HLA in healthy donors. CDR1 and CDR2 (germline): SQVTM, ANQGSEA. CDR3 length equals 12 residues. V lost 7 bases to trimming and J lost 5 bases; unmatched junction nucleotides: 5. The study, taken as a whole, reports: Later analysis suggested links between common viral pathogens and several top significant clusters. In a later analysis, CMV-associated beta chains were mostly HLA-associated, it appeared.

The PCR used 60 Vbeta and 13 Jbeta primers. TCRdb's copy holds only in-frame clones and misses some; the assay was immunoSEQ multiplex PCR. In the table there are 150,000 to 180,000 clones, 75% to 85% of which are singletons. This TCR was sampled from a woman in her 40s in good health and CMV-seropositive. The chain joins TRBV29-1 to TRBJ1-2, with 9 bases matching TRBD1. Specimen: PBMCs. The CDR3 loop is CSASGTGYGYTF. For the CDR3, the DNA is TGCAGCGCGTCCGGGACAGGGTATGGCTACACCTTC.